The 26 T cell receptor beta chains presented below share a single source sample, sequenced in a study of early T cells in non-severe SARS-CoV-2 infection (dated by TCRdb to the early 2020s). Receptors were amplified or captured by 5' RACE. TCRdb shows the sequencer as NextSeq 500. TCRdb itself trimmed the public reads at Q25 with fastp, ran MiXCR and retained productive beta chains. Each record represents a unique CDR3 protein, reported with the most common genes and DNA among its rows. The sample table records tens of thousands of distinct CDR3 sequences; 5.3% of these occur just once. 25% to 30% of the sample is taken by the ten largest. Material: whole blood. Receptors were obtained from an adult who was a healthcare worker with PCR-confirmed SARS-CoV-2 infection or an uninfected control (not recorded which).

This clonotype occurred many times. The genes are TRBV20-1 and TRBJ2-3, with 8 bases fitting TRBD1. CDR1 DFQATT and CDR2 SNEGSKA come from the germline V gene (reference sequence). J gave up 0 bases and V 7 bases, and 3 bases lay outside the gene matches. This CDR3 spans 13 amino acids. Here the CDR3 reads CSVTGGSTDTQYF. CDR3 nucleotides: TGCAGTGTAACAGGGGGTAGCACAGATACGCAGTATTTT.

Many counts were recorded for this clonotype. This chain connects TRBV20-1 to TRBJ2-7; 8 nucleotides match TRBD1. Trimming at V came to 6 bases and at J to 7 bases, leaving 17 bases not matched to a gene. The CDR3 runs to 15 residues. In germline, CDR1 is DFQATT, CDR2 SNEGSKA (reference sequence). CDR3 sequence (DNA): TGCAGTGCCGAAACGCGGGACAGGTACTCGACTGAGCAGTACTTC. As protein: CSAETRDRYSTEQYF.

This clonotype was counted ten times or more. The V gene is TRBV5-6, the J gene TRBJ1-5; D gene ambiguous. The V gene's germline CDR1 is SGHDT and CDR2 YYEEEE. Trimming pared 1 base from V and 1 base from J, leaving 9 bases between. The CDR3 is 15 residues long. CDR3 nucleotides: TGTGCCAGCAGCTTGTGGACCGGAAGCAATCAGCCCCAGCATTTT. Its translation is CASSLWTGSNQPQHF.

There are many counts of this clonotype. The CDR3 sequence: CASGSPTSGRAPETQYF. CDR3 sequence (DNA): TGTGCTAGTGGTTCCCCCACTAGCGGGAGGGCCCCAGAGACCCAGTACTTC. The V and J genes are TRBV12-5 and TRBJ2-5; 13 nucleotides line up with TRBD2. CDR1 is LGHNT and CDR2 is FRNRAP in the germline V gene. This CDR3 region has 17 residues. V shed 4 bases, J shed 4 bases, and the junction held 9 bases outside the gene matches.

This clonotype occurred many times. The genes are TRBV7-9 and TRBJ1-5, with D perhaps TRBD1 (6 bases). V lost 2 bases, J lost 2 bases, and 10 bases lay in between. This CDR3 has 15 amino acids. CDR1 SEHNR and CDR2 FQNEAQ come from the germline V gene (reference sequence). The CDR3 here is CASSLSSGGNQPQHF. DNA for the CDR3: TGTGCCAGCAGCTTATCTTCAGGGGGCAATCAGCCCCAGCATTTT.

This clonotype was picked up a small number of times. V gene TRBV2 combines with J gene TRBJ2-5, with D possibly being TRBD2 (6 bases). The V and J ends lost 8 bases and 4 bases respectively, with 17 bases between them. The CDR3 is 14 amino acids. Germline V lookup: CDR1 SNHLY, CDR2 FYNNEI. CDR3 bases: TGTGCCAGCCGTCCGGGAGCCGCCGCAGAGACCCAGTACTTC. Encoded protein: CASRPGAAAETQYF.

This clonotype has a handful of counts. This chain joins TRBV19 and TRBJ1-6, with 9 bases matching TRBD1. CDR3 size: 13 residues. The ends lost 8 bases at V and 7 bases at J; junction bases unmatched: 3. CDR1 LNHDA and CDR2 SQIVND come from the germline V gene (reference sequence). CDR3 bases: TGTGCCAGTGGGGACAGGGTGAATTCACCCCTCCACTTT. Residues: CASGDRVNSPLHF.

This clonotype was observed a handful of times. The gene calls are TRBV7-9 and TRBJ2-7, with 8 bases matching TRBD2. Germline lookup yields CDR1 SEHNR and CDR2 FQNEAQ (reference sequence). Losses at the gene ends were 5 bases for V and 2 bases for J; bases not matched to a gene: 5. The CDR3 runs to 14 residues. The CDR3 here is CASSRTSIPYEQYF. In DNA, the CDR3 is TGTGCCAGCAGCCGGACTAGCATCCCCTACGAGCAGTACTTC. Filled out from reference TRBV7-9 and TRBJ2-7, the complete variable domain reads DTGVSQNPRHKITKRGQNVTFRCDPISEHNRLYWYRQTLGQGPEFLTYFQNEAQLEKSRLLSDRFSAERPKGSFSTLEIQRTEQGDSAMYLCASSRTSIPYEQYFGPGTRLTVT.

This clonotype occurred a few times. The V call is TRBV20-1, the J call TRBJ2-3; tentative D call: TRBD2 (7 bases). This CDR3 spans 15 amino acids. The ends were cut back, 5 bases at V and 5 bases at J, with 20 bases in the middle. CDR1 DFQATT and CDR2 SNEGSKA come from the germline V gene (reference sequence). The CDR3 protein is CSAGGGGPEVDTQYF. The CDR3 nucleotides read TGCAGTGCTGGGGGCGGGGGCCCGGAGGTAGATACGCAGTATTTT.

This clonotype was seen more than once but under ten times. The rearrangement joins TRBV6-1 to TRBJ1-1; D gene ambiguous. Looked up from germline, CDR1 is MNHNS and CDR2 is SASEGT. The CDR3 sequence is 13 residues long. V dropped 3 bases and J dropped 0 bases, with 5 bases sitting between them. The CDR3 loop is CASSEVLNTEAFF. The CDR3 nucleotides are TGTGCCAGCAGTGAGGTTCTGAACACTGAAGCTTTCTTT.

The chain has TRBV12-3 or TRBV12-4 and TRBJ1-1; D uncertain. With 1 base removed from V and 6 bases from J, the gap between germline ends came to 12 bases. This CDR3 contains 14 residues. CDR3 DNA sequence: TGTGCCAGCAGTTTAGAGGGAACCAAGCCTGAAGCTTTCTTT. It codes for CASSLEGTKPEAFF.

The chain employs TRBV27 and TRBJ2-3, with D tentatively TRBD2 (6 bases). Per germline, CDR1 MNHEY and CDR2 SMNVEV (reference sequence). Deletions cut 6 bases from V and 4 bases from J, with 11 bases between. This CDR3 region has 13 residues. The CDR3 coding sequence is TGTGCCAGCAGCGGGAGTACGTCAGATACGCAGTATTTT. As protein: CASSGSTSDTQYF.

The table lists this clonotype with many counts. This chain connects TRBV2 to TRBJ1-1; perhaps TRBD1 as D (5 bases). Trimming took off 9 bases at V and 6 bases at J, with 14 bases between the two ends. Germline V gene lookup returns CDR1 SNHLY and CDR2 FYNNEI. The CDR3 totals 12 residues. The CDR3 DNA sequence: TGTGCCAGAGTGAGGGGACCGTCTGAAGCTTTCTTT. It is translated as CARVRGPSEAFF. The complete variable domain, with remaining parts taken from reference TRBV2 and TRBJ1-1, reads EPEVTQTPSHQVTQMGQEVILRCVPISNHLYFYWYRQILGQKVEFLVSFYNNEISEKSEIFDDQFSVERPDGSNFTLKIRSTKLEDSAMYFCARVRGPSEAFFGQGTRLTVV.

In its sample, this clonotype was seen many times. The chain carries TRBV25-1 and TRBJ1-2; possible D gene TRBD1, 6 bases. The CDR3 consists of 13 residues. Germline lookup yields CDR1 MGHDK and CDR2 SYGVNS. V was cut by 4 bases and J by 6 bases, with 12 bases left in between. The CDR3 nucleotides read TGTGCCAGCAGTGGGACAGTCTACGATGGCTACACCTTC. It specifies CASSGTVYDGYTF.

The rearrangement links TRBV20-1 to TRBJ2-3, with 10 bases aligning to TRBD1. The J call could be wrong; TRBJ1-5 is a better fit for the DNA end. CDR1 is DFQATT, CDR2 SNEGSKA, per germline (reference sequence). This CDR3 comprises 16 residues. In DNA form, the CDR3 reads TGCAGTGCTAGAGATCGGGGGACAGGGGTTACAGATACGCAGCATTTT. It is translated as CSARDRGTGVTDTQHF.

This clonotype was counted many times. The CDR3 DNA follows: TGTGCCAGCGCACGATCTGGGGCCAACGTCCTGACTTTC. As protein: CASARSGANVLTF. The chain combines TRBV12-3 or TRBV12-4 with TRBJ2-6; D not certain. V lost 8 bases to trimming and J lost 1 base, with 6 bases between them. The CDR3 runs to 13 residues.

This clonotype came up a few times. V gene TRBV6-2 or TRBV6-3 combines with J gene TRBJ2-5; D is possibly TRBD1 or TRBD2 (5 bases each). CDR3 size: 14 residues. V gave up 6 bases and J gave up 2 bases, with 13 bases separating them. Germline V gene data show CDR1 as MNHEY and CDR2 as SVGEGT. The CDR3 sequence: CASRPVGAQETQYF. CDR3 nucleotides: TGTGCCAGCAGGCCCGTCGGGGCGCAAGAGACCCAGTACTTC.

The table lists this clonotype with many counts. The gene calls are TRBV7-9 and TRBJ2-3; D possibly uses TRBD1 or TRBD2 (5 bases each). CDR3 length equals 13 residues. The V end lost 10 bases, the J end lost 0 bases, and 11 bases lay between the germline ends. CDR1 SEHNR and CDR2 FQNEAQ come from the germline V gene (reference sequence). Here the CDR3 DNA reads TGTGCCACCCGCAGGGAGAGCACAGATACGCAGTATTTT. Its protein product is CATRRESTDTQYF. Full variable domain (rest looked up from reference TRBV7-9 and TRBJ2-3): DTGVSQNPRHKITKRGQNVTFRCDPISEHNRLYWYRQTLGQGPEFLTYFQNEAQLEKSRLLSDRFSAERPKGSFSTLEIQRTEQGDSAMYLCATRRESTDTQYFGPGTRLTVL.

This clonotype occurred many times. J is TRBJ2-1 and V is TRBV6-2 or TRBV6-3, with 8 bases fitting TRBD2. This CDR3 spans 15 amino acids. Germline-derived CDR1 and CDR2 are MNHEY and SVGEGT. J was trimmed by 0 bases and V by 2 bases; bases with no gene match: 0. The CDR3 DNA follows: TGTGCCAGCAGTTACGGGACTAGCTCCTACAATGAGCAGTTCTTC. This codes for CASSYGTSSYNEQFF.

This clonotype was seen many times. The rearrangement links TRBV6-5 to TRBJ2-2; D uncertain. V lost 6 bases, J lost 0 bases, and 11 bases lay in between. CDR3 size: 15 residues. Germline V gene lookup returns CDR1 MNHEY and CDR2 SVGAGI. CDR3 residues: CASRTKPSNTGELFF. The DNA of the CDR3 is TGTGCCAGCAGGACAAAGCCCTCGAACACCGGGGAGCTGTTTTTT.

In this sample, this clonotype turned up many times. The chain combines TRBV29-1 with TRBJ1-2; 10 bases line up with TRBD1. This CDR3 has 13 amino acids. Germline loops: CDR1 SQVTM, CDR2 ANQGSEA. V was clipped by 5 bases and J by 5 bases; unmatched bases: 5. DNA for the CDR3: TGCAGCGTTATAGACAGGGGGCCGTATGGCTACACCTTC. Its protein product is CSVIDRGPYGYTF. Drawing the rest from reference TRBV29-1 and TRBJ1-2, the complete variable domain is SAVISQKPSRDICQRGTSLTIQCQVDSQVTMMFWYRQQPGQSLTLIATANQGSEATYESGFVIDKFPISRPNLTFSTLTVSNMSPEDSSIYLCSVIDRGPYGYTFGSGTRLTVV.

At least ten counts were recorded for this clonotype. J is TRBJ2-2 and V is TRBV7-2; perhaps TRBD2 as D (5 bases). CDR1 is SGHTA, CDR2 FQGNSA, per germline. Between the trimmed V and J ends, which lost 0 bases and 3 bases, there was a span of 8 bases. The CDR3 loop spans 15 amino acids. The CDR3 spells CASSLAASHTGELFF. The CDR3, as DNA: TGTGCCAGCAGCTTAGCGGCTAGCCACACCGGGGAGCTGTTTTTT.

This clonotype has at least ten counts. The J gene is TRBJ2-3, the V gene TRBV28; no definite D call. Germline CDR1 MDHEN, CDR2 SYDVKM. With 8 bases removed from V and 0 bases from J, the gap between germline ends came to 15 bases. This CDR3 has 15 amino acids. CDR3 sequence (DNA): TGTGCCAGCGGACGGCTGATAACTAGCACAGATACGCAGTATTTT. Translated, it gives CASGRLITSTDTQYF.

In the case of this clonotype: A much larger clone lies one base from this, so it may be a read error. The V and J genes are TRBV11-3 and TRBJ2-2; perhaps TRBD1 as D (5 bases). The CDR3 length is 12 residues. Per germline, CDR1 SGHNT and CDR2 YENEEA. The CDR3 protein is CVSSLGDGELFF. In DNA, the CDR3 is TGTGTCAGCAGCTTAGGGGACGGGGAGCTGTTTTTT.

This clonotype has a count of ten or more. The chain couples TRBV20-1 to TRBJ2-3, with a weak D call TRBD2 (7 bases). Trimming took off 1 base at V and 5 bases at J, with 19 bases between the two ends. CDR3 size: 16 residues. Germline V gives CDR1 DFQATT, CDR2 SNEGSKA (reference sequence). CDR3 nucleotide sequence: TGCAGTGCTAGAGGCCTAAGGGAGGGGGATATAGATACGCAGTATTTT. Its translation is CSARGLREGDIDTQYF.

This clonotype was found many times. This sequence joins TRBV7-9 and TRBJ2-5; a possible D gene is TRBD2 (6 bases). V gave up 3 bases and J gave up 4 bases, with 12 bases separating them. The CDR3 consists of 14 residues. Per germline, CDR1 SEHNR and CDR2 FQNEAQ (reference sequence). CDR3 in DNA: TGTGCCAGCAGCTTCGGGCAGGGAGGAGAGACCCAGTACTTC. Amino acids: CASSFGQGGETQYF.